This is a list of T cell receptor beta chains from one sample in a study of shared clonotypes between healthy human individuals. Only in-frame clones appear in the TCRdb table, and some are missing; sequencing was by immunoSEQ multiplex PCR. The sample contains roughly 1,000,000 clones, approximately 80% of which appear only once. Sequencing was performed on memory CD4+ T cells from PBMCs. The receptors shown here come from a young man in good health. Some clones in this sample may be carry-over from other donors' samples. CDR3s include the opening cysteine and the closing phenylalanine or tryptophan. The D gene is left open where the match is weak. Size values are once, few and many counts, or a class for expanded clones, and some rows have none.

j_call v_call clone_size d_call cdr3_nt cdr3_aa
TRBJ1-4 TRBV28 . TRBD1 TGTGCCAGCAGAGGAACAGGGGCGACGGGTGAAAAACTGTTTTTT CASRGTGATGEKLFF
TRBJ2-1 TRBV6-1 . . TGTGCCAGCAGTGTGGTGGGAAGAGGCTCCTACAATGAGCAGTTCTTC CASSVVGRGSYNEQFF
TRBJ1-1 TRBV10-3 . . TGTGCCATCAGGGTCGGCATGAACACTGAAGCTTTCTTT CAIRVGMNTEAFF
TRBJ2-7 TRBV4-3 . . TGCGCCAGCAGCCAAGATGTCAGGGCGTTTTACTTC CASSQDVRAFYF
TRBJ2-1 TRBV9 . . TGTGCCAGCAGCGTAACCTCAGGGACCTACAATGAGCAGTTCTTC CASSVTSGTYNEQFF
TRBJ2-3 TRBV29-1 once TRBD1 TGCAGCGTAGAGACAGGGCGCGGCACAGATACGCAGTATTTT CSVETGRGTDTQYF
TRBJ2-5 TRBV7-2 few . TGTGCCAGCAGCTTAGCATCAGGGGGGGGAGAGACCCAGTACTTC CASSLASGGGETQYF
TRBJ1-1 TRBV5-1 . . TGCGCCAGCAGCTCAGACAGACCGGGGAACACTGAAGCTTTCTTT CASSSDRPGNTEAFF
TRBJ1-1 TRBV29-1 . . TGCAGCGTTGGAGTAGGTCACACTGAAGCTTTCTTT CSVGVGHTEAFF
TRBJ1-1 TRBV27 . TRBD1 TGTGCCAGCAGTTTATCCGGGACAGGGGGCCTCACTGAAGCTTTCTTT CASSLSGTGGLTEAFF
TRBJ2-5 TRBV19 many TRBD2 TGTGCCAGTAGTATGGGGGTGGGAGGGGCGAAACAAGAGACCCAGTACTTC CASSMGVGGAKQETQYF
TRBJ2-3 TRBV7-9 few TRBD1 TGTGCCAGCAGCTTAGGGGGACAGGTAAGCACAGATACGCAGTATTTT CASSLGGQVSTDTQYF
TRBJ1-3 TRBV5-6 few . TGTGCCAGCGGAACTACAGGCTCTGGAAACACCATATATTTT CASGTTGSGNTIYF
TRBJ2-1 TRBV5-8 . TRBD2 TGTGCCAGCAGCTTGTGGCTAGCGGTGAAGAGCTCCTACAATGAGCAGTTCTTC CASSLWLAVKSSYNEQFF
TRBJ2-6 TRBV7-9 few TRBD1 TGTGCCAGCAGCTCGGACAGGGAATTTAAAGCTGGGGCCAACGTCCTGACTTTC CASSSDREFKAGANVLTF
TRBJ1-1 TRBV5-1 . TRBD1 TGCGCCAGCAGCTTGGTGCAGGGGGGATCTTCTGAAGCTTTCTTT CASSLVQGGSSEAFF
TRBJ2-6 TRBV6-5 . . TGTGCCAGCAGTTACTCAGGGGGGGCCAACGTCCTGACTTTC CASSYSGGANVLTF
TRBJ2-1 TRBV30 . TRBD2 TGTGCCTGGGAGGGACTAGCAGGTGAGCAGTTCTTC CAWEGLAGEQFF
TRBJ1-2 TRBV28 once . TGTGCCAGCAGTTTATTGATCGGCAGGGAGGGTGGCTACACCTTC CASSLLIGREGGYTF
TRBJ1-2 TRBV11-1 . . TGTGCCAGCAGCTCCTTACGGGGGCGCGACTATGGCTACACCTTC CASSSLRGRDYGYTF
TRBJ2-5 TRBV6-1 . TRBD2 TGTGCCAGCCGACCCCTTTACGGGAGGGGAGAGACCCAGTACTTC CASRPLYGRGETQYF
TRBJ1-5 TRBV7-5 . . TGTGCCAGAAGCTCAACAGGGTATCGGCCCCAGCATTTT CARSSTGYRPQHF
TRBJ2-7 TRBV5-1 . TRBD1 TGCGCCAGCTCGGGACAGGGCACTGCCTACGAGCAGTACTTC CASSGQGTAYEQYF
TRBJ2-6 TRBV18 . . TGTGCCAGCTCACCGGGACAAACCTCTGGGGCCAACGTCCTGACTTTC CASSPGQTSGANVLTF
TRBJ2-7 TRBV18 . TRBD1 TGTGCCAGCTCGCCACAGACAGGGTCCTACGAGCAGTACTTC CASSPQTGSYEQYF
TRBJ2-6 TRBV28 once . TGTGCCACCTCGGCTCGTGGATTACATCCTGGGGCCAACGTCCTGACTTTC CATSARGLHPGANVLTF
TRBJ1-1 TRBV5-1 . . TGCGCCAGCAGCTTTGAGGGGAACACTGAAGCTTTCTTT CASSFEGNTEAFF
TRBJ2-1 TRBV7-2 . TRBD2 TGTGCCAGCAGAACGCCATTAGCGGGAGGAGTCAATGAGCAGTTCTTC CASRTPLAGGVNEQFF
TRBJ1-1 TRBV5-1 . . TGCGCCAGCAGCTTGGAGTCCGCGGGGAACACTGAAGCTTTCTTT CASSLESAGNTEAFF
TRBJ1-2 TRBV14 . . TGTGCCAGCAGCCAAGGGGGTCCTGGCTACACCTTC CASSQGGPGYTF
TRBJ1-1 TRBV11-2 . . TGTGCCAGCAGCTCCCCTCGGGGACCTCGAACTGAAGCTTTCTTT CASSSPRGPRTEAFF
TRBJ2-5 TRBV5-1 once . TGCGCCAGCAGCTTGGGAGGGTACTGGGAGACCCAGTACTTC CASSLGGYWETQYF
TRBJ2-3 TRBV30 . TRBD2 TGTGCCTGGAGTGTACGGGCTAGCGGGAGTACAGATACGCAGTATTTT CAWSVRASGSTDTQYF
TRBJ1-1 TRBV9 . . TGTGCCAGCAGCGTAGGTGGGGGGGGTGGTGGCACTGAAGCTTTCTTT CASSVGGGGGGTEAFF
TRBJ2-7 TRBV4-3 . TRBD2 TGCGCCAGCAGCCAAGAATCACTAGCGGGAGGCTACGAGCAGTACTTC CASSQESLAGGYEQYF
TRBJ2-1 TRBV6-1 . . TGTGCCAGCAGTGACCCTGGGGGTCATAAACGGTTCTTC CASSDPGGHKRFF
TRBJ2-7 TRBV6-6 once . TGTGCCAGCAGTTATTATTACGAGCAGTACTTC CASSYYYEQYF
TRBJ1-2 TRBV18 few TRBD1 TGTGCCAGCTCACCCGGACAGGGCGGGTATGGCTACACCTTC CASSPGQGGYGYTF
TRBJ1-1 TRBV6-5 . . TGTGCCAGCTACGTACATGGACCCTCCAACACTGAAGCTTTCTTT CASYVHGPSNTEAFF
TRBJ2-5 TRBV2 . TRBD2 TGTGCCAGCAGTGGACTAGCGGGGTACCAAGAGACCCAGTACTTC CASSGLAGYQETQYF
TRBJ1-2 TRBV30 . . TGTGCCTGGACCCAACAGTTCACCCAGGGGGGCTACACCTTC CAWTQQFTQGGYTF
TRBJ2-3 TRBV4-3 . TRBD1 TGCGCCAGCAGCCAAGATAGAAAGGGGGCAGGAACAGATACGCAGTATTTT CASSQDRKGAGTDTQYF
TRBJ2-2 TRBV28 many . TGTGCCAGCAGTTTATGGCGGGTCAGGGGCGGGGAGCTGTTTTTT CASSLWRVRGGELFF
TRBJ1-5 TRBV7-9 . . TGTGCCAGCAGCTTAGCCCCCTATCAGCCCCAGCATTTT CASSLAPYQPQHF
TRBJ2-5 TRBV12-2 many . TGTGCAAGTCGCTTGCGCTCGCGTAGCGGGAGGGCGCAAGAGACCCAGTACTTC CASRLRSRSGRAQETQYF
TRBJ2-7 TRBV5-1 . TRBD2 TGCGCCAGCAGCCCGTCGGGGGGAACGACCTACGAGCAGTACTTC CASSPSGGTTYEQYF
TRBJ1-1 TRBV14 . . TGTGCCAGCAGCCAAGGGAGGATCACTGAAGCTTTCTTT CASSQGRITEAFF
TRBJ1-2 TRBV18 once TRBD1 TGTGCCAGCTCACCTTTGGGGACAGCCGATAACTATGGCTACACCTTC CASSPLGTADNYGYTF
TRBJ1-5 TRBV16 few TRBD1 TGTGCCAGCAGCCAATCGGACAGGGGGTATGATCAGCCCCAGCATTTT CASSQSDRGYDQPQHF
TRBJ1-6 TRBV7-9 . . TGTGCCAGCAGCACGCACAGCAGTAATTCACCCCTCCACTTT CASSTHSSNSPLHF
TRBJ1-5 TRBV5-5 . . TGTGCCAGCAGCGCCCGGGACCTAAATCAGCCCCAGCATTTT CASSARDLNQPQHF
TRBJ1-1 TRBV5-8 . . TGTGCCAGCACCCTTCAGGGTAGGCTCACGAACACTGAAGCTTTCTTT CASTLQGRLTNTEAFF
TRBJ1-1 TRBV6-1 . . TGTGCCAGCAGTGAAGTCCGTGAGAGTGAAGCTTTCTTT CASSEVRESEAFF
TRBJ2-1 TRBV4-1 few TRBD2 TGCGCCAGCAGCCAAGAACCCCCTGCGGTAGCGGGCACCAATGAGCAGTTCTTC CASSQEPPAVAGTNEQFF
TRBJ2-1 TRBV5-1 . TRBD2 TGCGCCAGCGGCGGGGGGCCAGACTCCTACAATGAGCAGTTCTTC CASGGGPDSYNEQFF
TRBJ2-3 TRBV4-1 . . TGCGCCAGCAGCCCTTTTTCGGGGCGGCAGGGGCACACAGATACGCAGTATTTT CASSPFSGRQGHTDTQYF
TRBJ1-3 TRBV28 . TRBD1 TGTGCCAGCAGTATCCTAAAGGGGGCGCTTGGTGGAAACACCATATATTTT CASSILKGALGGNTIYF
TRBJ1-5 TRBV28 . . TGTGCCAGCAGTTTAGCCCAGGGGCCAAATCAGCCCCAGCATTTT CASSLAQGPNQPQHF
TRBJ2-5 TRBV10-2 . TRBD2 TGCGCCAGCACCCTAGCGGGAGGGCCCTCGGGGACCCAGTACTTC CASTLAGGPSGTQYF